This section outlines one T cell receptor (beta chain) sequence together with its context. Participants reported their clinical history, and cohort assignment relied on those reports. The data belong to a study of blood T cell repertoires in COVID-19. For the study at large: The samples span acute and convalescent COVID-19 from the United States, Italy and Spain.

As processed by the authors: It was from reference gene primer amplification that nucleated cell counts were estimated. Data came from immunoSEQ multiplex PCR; TCRdb stores just in-frame clones and leaves some out. V and J calls and clone size follow that table, whereas D and trimming were derived from the DNA. Among approximately 300,000 clones listed, about nine tenths were seen once. CDR1 is SQVTM, CDR2 ANQGSEA, per germline. Trimming took 5 bases from V and 3 from J; bases not matched to a gene: 9. This CDR3 is built from 15 residues. This chain links TRBV29-1 with TRBJ1-4; 7 positions agree with TRBD1. This sequence originates from a man in his thirties or forties who had recovered from COVID-19. Sample: PBMCs or T cells enriched from blood (not recorded which). The CDR3 region has the DNA TGCAGCGTTTCAGGGGGTATACGGGCTAATGAAAAACTGTTTTTT. It yields the protein CSVSGGIRANEKLFF.